These 9 T cell receptor beta chains were sequenced from one sample in a study of cytomegalovirus exposure and HLA in healthy donors. Both 60 Vbeta primers and 13 Jbeta primers went into the PCR. The method was immunoSEQ multiplex PCR; TCRdb's version includes in-frame clones alone and lacks a portion of them. The sample includes 250,000 to 350,000 clones, 86% of them seen just once. The specimen was PBMCs. These receptors were collected from a middle-aged man in good health and CMV-seropositive.

The CDR3 protein is CASSYRDTTDTQYF. The CDR3 nucleotides read TGTGCCAGTAGCTACAGGGACACCACAGATACGCAGTATTTT. The chain combines TRBV19 with TRBJ2-3; perhaps TRBD1 as D (6 bases). Germline CDR1 reads LNHDA; CDR2 reads SQIVND (reference sequence). Between the trimmed V and J ends, which lost 6 bases and 2 bases, there was a span of 12 bases. The CDR3 covers 14 residues.

This clone has a single count. In nucleotides, the CDR3 is TGTGCCAGCAGTTTAGCAGGCAGGCAAGGAGGCGAGCAGTACTTC. Protein: CASSLAGRQGGEQYF. The chain employs TRBV27 and TRBJ2-7, with a tentative D call TRBD2 (5 bases). The length of the CDR3 is 15 residues. Germline V gene data show CDR1 as MNHEY and CDR2 as SMNVEV (reference sequence). V dropped 2 bases and J dropped 6 bases, with 17 bases sitting between them.

Notes on this clone: One end of the junction is discordant with germline, which a read error may explain. The genes are TRBV7-9 and TRBJ1-1; D unresolved. Germline V gene data show CDR1 as SEHNR and CDR2 as FQNEAQ (reference sequence). CDR3 length: 13 amino acids. CDR3 amino acids: CSSSYTFNTEAFF. CDR3 bases: TGTTCCAGCAGCTACACGTTCAACACTGAAGCTTTCTTT.

This clone was detected a few times. The J gene is TRBJ1-5, the V gene TRBV6-1, with D possibly being TRBD1 (5 bases). The CDR3 extends over 14 amino acids. Germline assignment: CDR1 MNHNS and CDR2 SASEGT. The V end lost 3 bases, the J end lost 4 bases, and 10 bases lay between the germline ends. The CDR3 DNA follows: TGTGCCAGCAGTGATTCCAGGGTAAATCAGCCCCAGCATTTT. This gives the protein CASSDSRVNQPQHF.

V gene TRBV20-1 combines with J gene TRBJ2-1; D possibly corresponds to TRBD2 (6 bases). V gave up 5 bases and J gave up 15 bases, with 17 bases separating them. Germline V CDR1 and CDR2: DFQATT, SNEGSKA (reference sequence). This CDR3 comprises 11 residues. The CDR3, as DNA: TGCAGTGCTGCCTCCGGGACTCGCGCGTTCTTC. This codes for CSAASGTRAFF.

This chain joins TRBV13 and TRBJ1-1, with D perhaps TRBD1 (5 bases). The V gene lost 2 bases and the J gene lost 6 bases, with 13 bases spanning the gap. The CDR3 has 14 residues. From germline, CDR1 is PRHDT and CDR2 FYEKMQ (reference sequence). The CDR3 region is CASSLRGEDAEAFF. The CDR3, as DNA: TGTGCCAGCAGCTTACGGGGGGAGGACGCTGAAGCTTTCTTT.

The J gene is TRBJ2-1, the V gene TRBV7-3; 11 nucleotides match TRBD2. Germline-derived CDR1 and CDR2 are SGHTA and FQGTGA. The CDR3 runs to 16 residues. The ends lost 1 base at V and 5 bases at J; junction bases unmatched: 4. The CDR3 coding sequence is TGTGCCAGCAGCTTAATAGCGGGAGGGCCCCACAATGAGCAGTTCTTC. Translating it yields CASSLIAGGPHNEQFF.

Comment on this clone: Sequence at one end of the junction differs from germline and may be a read error. The genes are TRBV7-9 and TRBJ2-7; the D gene is possibly TRBD2 (6 bases). The CDR3 sequence is 14 residues long. The germline gives CDR1 SEHNR, CDR2 FQNEAQ (reference sequence). The CDR3 DNA reads as TGTTCCAGCAGTGCCGGGACTTCTTTACGAGAGCAGTACTTC. Amino acids: CSSSAGTSLREQYF.

The V gene is TRBV11-3, the J gene TRBJ2-3; possible D gene TRBD2, 6 bases. Trimming took off 5 bases at V and 0 bases at J, with 12 bases between the two ends. CDR1 is SGHNT and CDR2 is YENEEA in the germline V gene. CDR3 length equals 15 residues. Here the CDR3 reads CASSQGGTSTDTQYF. The CDR3 DNA is TGTGCCAGCAGCCAAGGCGGGACGAGCACAGATACGCAGTATTTT.